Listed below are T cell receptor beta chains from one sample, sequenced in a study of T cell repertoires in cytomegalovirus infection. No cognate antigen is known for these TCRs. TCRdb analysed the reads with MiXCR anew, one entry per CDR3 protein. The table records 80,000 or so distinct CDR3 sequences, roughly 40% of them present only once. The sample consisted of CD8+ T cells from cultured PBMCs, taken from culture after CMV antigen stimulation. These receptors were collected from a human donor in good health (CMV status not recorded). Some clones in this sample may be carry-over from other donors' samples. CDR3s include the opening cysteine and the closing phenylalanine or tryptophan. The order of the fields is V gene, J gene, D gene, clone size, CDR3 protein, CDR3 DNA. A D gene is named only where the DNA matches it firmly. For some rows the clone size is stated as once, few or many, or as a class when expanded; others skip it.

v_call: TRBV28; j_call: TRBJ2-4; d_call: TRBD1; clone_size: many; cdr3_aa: CASSLWGQGKNIQYF; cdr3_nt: TGTGCCAGCAGCCTGTGGGGACAGGGCAAAAACATTCAGTACTTC
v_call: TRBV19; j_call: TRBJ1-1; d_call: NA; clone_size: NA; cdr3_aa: CASSILGASRNTEAFF; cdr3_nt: TGTGCCAGTAGTATCCTTGGGGCATCTCGGAACACTGAAGCTTTCTTT
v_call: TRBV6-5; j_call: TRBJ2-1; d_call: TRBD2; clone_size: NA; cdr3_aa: CASGLAGGNEQFF; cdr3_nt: TGTGCCAGCGGGCTAGCGGGGGGTAATGAGCAGTTCTTC
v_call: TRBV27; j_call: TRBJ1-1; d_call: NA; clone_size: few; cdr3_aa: CASGRMNTEAFF; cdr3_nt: TGTGCCAGTGGACGGATGAACACTGAAGCTTTCTTT
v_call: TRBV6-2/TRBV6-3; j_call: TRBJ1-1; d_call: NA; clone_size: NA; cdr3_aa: CASSYSLGNTEAFF; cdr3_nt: TGTGCCAGCAGTTACAGCTTGGGCAACACTGAAGCTTTCTTT
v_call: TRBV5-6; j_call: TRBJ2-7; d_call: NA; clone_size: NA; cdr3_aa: CASSLRQRPEQYF; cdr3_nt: TGTGCCAGCAGCTTGAGGCAGCGCCCCGAGCAGTACTTC
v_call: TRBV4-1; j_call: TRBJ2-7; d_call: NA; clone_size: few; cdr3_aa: CASSQVPSSYEQYF; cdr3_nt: TGCGCCAGCAGCCAAGTACCTAGCTCCTACGAGCAGTACTTC
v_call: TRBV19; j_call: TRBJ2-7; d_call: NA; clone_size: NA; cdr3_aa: CASSHAGTYEQYF; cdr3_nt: TGTGCCAGTAGCCACGCCGGGACCTACGAGCAGTACTTC
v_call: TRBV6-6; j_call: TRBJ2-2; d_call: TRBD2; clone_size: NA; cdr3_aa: CASGNAAGVIFGELFF; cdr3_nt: TGTGCCAGCGGAAACGCGGCGGGGGTAATCTTCGGGGAGCTGTTTTTT
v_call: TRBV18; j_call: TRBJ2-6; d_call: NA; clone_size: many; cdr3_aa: CASSPLPPSGANVLTF; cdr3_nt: TGTGCCAGCTCACCACTCCCCCCCTCTGGGGCCAACGTCCTGACTTTC
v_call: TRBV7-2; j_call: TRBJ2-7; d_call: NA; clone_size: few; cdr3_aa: CASSLEVGGYEQYF; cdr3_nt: TGTGCCAGCAGCTTAGAGGTAGGGGGCTACGAGCAGTACTTC
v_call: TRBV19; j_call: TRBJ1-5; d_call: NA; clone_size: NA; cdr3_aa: CASTFLGGNQPQHF; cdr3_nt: TGTGCCAGTACGTTCCTGGGCGGCAATCAGCCCCAGCATTTT
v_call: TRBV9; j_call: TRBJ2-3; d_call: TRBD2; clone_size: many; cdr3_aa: CASSVAGLTTDTQYF; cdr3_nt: TGTGCCAGCAGCGTAGCGGGACTAACAACAGATACGCAGTATTTT
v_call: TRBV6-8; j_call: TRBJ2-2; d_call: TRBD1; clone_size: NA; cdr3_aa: CASSYSSQVDRDTGELFF; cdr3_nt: TGTGCCAGCAGTTACTCATCCCAGGTAGACAGGGACACCGGGGAGCTGTTTTTT
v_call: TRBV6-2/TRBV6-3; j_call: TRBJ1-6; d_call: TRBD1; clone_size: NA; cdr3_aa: CASNYGDRGEDSPLHF; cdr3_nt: TGTGCCAGCAATTATGGGGACAGGGGTGAGGATTCACCCCTCCACTTT
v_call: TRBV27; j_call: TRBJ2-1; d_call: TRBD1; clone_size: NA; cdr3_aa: CASSLAGTGFYEQFF; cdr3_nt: TGTGCCAGCAGTTTAGCCGGGACAGGGTTTTATGAGCAGTTCTTC
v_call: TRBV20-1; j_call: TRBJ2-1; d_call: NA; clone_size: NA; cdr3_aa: CSARDSGHYNYNEQFF; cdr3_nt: TGCAGTGCTAGAGATTCTGGCCACTACAACTACAATGAGCAGTTCTTC
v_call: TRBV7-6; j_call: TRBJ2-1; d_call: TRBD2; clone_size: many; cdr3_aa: CASSLELAGGPNEQFF; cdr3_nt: TGTGCCAGCAGCTTGGAACTAGCGGGGGGGCCAAATGAGCAGTTCTTC
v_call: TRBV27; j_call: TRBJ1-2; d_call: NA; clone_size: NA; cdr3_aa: CASSLGQSRGYTF; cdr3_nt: TGTGCCAGCAGTTTAGGCCAGAGCCGTGGCTACACCTTC
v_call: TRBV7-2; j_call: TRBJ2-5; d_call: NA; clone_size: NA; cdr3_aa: CASSLVRAGGGVQETQYF; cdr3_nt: TGTGCCAGCAGCTTAGTACGTGCAGGGGGGGGGGTCCAAGAGACCCAGTACTTC
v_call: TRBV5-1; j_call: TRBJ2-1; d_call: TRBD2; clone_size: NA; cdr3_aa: CASSLVAGGTYTYNEQFF; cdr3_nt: TGCGCCAGCAGCTTGGTAGCGGGGGGGACCTACACCTACAATGAGCAGTTCTTC
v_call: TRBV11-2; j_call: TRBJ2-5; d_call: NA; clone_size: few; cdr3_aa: CASSLGPQWDQETQYF; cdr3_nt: TGTGCCAGCAGCTTAGGACCACAGTGGGATCAAGAGACCCAGTACTTC
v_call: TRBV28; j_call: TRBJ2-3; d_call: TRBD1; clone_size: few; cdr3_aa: CASSFPGQGVDTQYF; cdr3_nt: TGTGCCAGCAGTTTCCCGGGACAGGGGGTGGATACGCAGTATTTT
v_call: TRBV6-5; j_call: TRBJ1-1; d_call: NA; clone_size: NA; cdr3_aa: CASSYAPGGTEAFF; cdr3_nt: TGTGCCAGCAGTTACGCTCCCGGGGGTACTGAAGCTTTCTTT
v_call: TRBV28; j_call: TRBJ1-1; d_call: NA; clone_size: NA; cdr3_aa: CASSQILSGPDTEAFF; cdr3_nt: TGTGCCAGCAGTCAAATCCTATCGGGGCCCGACACTGAAGCTTTCTTT
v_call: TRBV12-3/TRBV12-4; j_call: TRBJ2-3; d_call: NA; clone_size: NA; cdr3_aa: CASSLTRLGDATSTDTQYF; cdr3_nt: TGTGCCAGCAGTTTGACCCGTCTGGGTGACGCTACTAGCACAGATACGCAGTATTTT